This T cell receptor beta chain was sequenced for a study of cytotoxic CD8 clonotypes in ibrutinib-treated CLL. The overall study: Overall, some 24 responses were partial and 2 complete; following median roughly 70 months, roughly 15 patients stayed remitted and some 12 progressed. Collecting the response samples happened after a median about twelve months of treatment, with a range of 6 to 36.

The junction had 4 bases not matched to a gene; V was cut back by 0 bases and J by 1 base. The germline V gene encodes CDR1 LGHNA and CDR2 YSLEER. CDR3 length: 18 residues. Some clones are missing from TCRdb's copy, which holds only in-frame ones; the method was immunoSEQ multiplex PCR. In the table there are around 330,000 clones, over 60% of which are singletons. Sample: PBMCs, taken after 36 months of ibrutinib treatment. The source of this sequence is a human donor with chronic lymphocytic leukemia. The chain joins TRBV4-3 to TRBJ2-3; 13 bases align to TRBD2. The CDR3 reads CASSQDGLAGEGTDTQYF. DNA of the CDR3: TGCGCCAGCAGCCAAGACGGACTAGCGGGAGAAGGCACAGATACGCAGTATTTT.